The 8 T cell receptor beta chains below all came from one sample that was sequenced in a study of CD8+ T cells in alopecia areata. RNA extraction was followed by reverse transcription into cDNA, which acted as the sequencing template. Libraries were prepared by immunoSEQ multiplex PCR; TCRdb keeps only in-frame clonotypes and omits some of them. In the table there are some 170,000 clones, 58% of which are singletons. The treatment is: oral pan-JAK inhibitor, 5-10 mg twice daily. The sequences come from CD4+ T cells sorted from blood, collected between weeks 55 and 65, from a patient treated with tofacitinib. The receptors stem from a human donor with alopecia areata.

CDR3 DNA: TGTGCCAGCACGGAGTCCTACGAGCAGTACTTC. Its protein product is CASTESYEQYF. The chain couples TRBV2 to TRBJ2-7; unclear D gene. Trimming took 7 bases from V and 1 from J, leaving 5 bases between them. This CDR3 spans 11 amino acids. CDR1 is SNHLY, CDR2 FYNNEI, per germline.

The chain couples TRBV27 to TRBJ1-3, with a weak D call TRBD1 (5 bases). Trimming shortened V by 8 bases and J by 4 bases, and 12 bases separated the two germline ends. CDR3 size: 13 residues. The V gene's germline CDR1 is MNHEY and CDR2 SMNVEV (reference sequence). The CDR3 DNA reads as TGTGCCAGCCAGGGCAGTTCGGGAAACACCATATATTTT. It specifies CASQGSSGNTIYF.

Comments on this clone: Lacking the conserved final phenylalanine or tryptophan, this CDR3 likely reflects a read error. It is unclear where the CDR3 begins or ends on the DNA, so no DNA is shown, and the CDR3 is as TCRdb lists it. The V call is TRBV27, the J call TRBJ2-7. The CDR3 is 9 amino acids long, termini counted. Looked up from germline, CDR1 is MNHEY and CDR2 is SMNVEV (reference sequence). The CDR3 sequence: CASSRRISN.

The chain couples TRBV6-1 to TRBJ1-2; D gene ambiguous. The ends were cut back, 6 bases at V and 4 bases at J, with 12 bases in the middle. The CDR3 runs to 13 residues. Per the germline V gene, CDR1 is MNHNS and CDR2 is SASEGT. The CDR3 DNA follows: TGTGCCAGCAGCCTGGACCGGTTCTATGGCTACACCTTC. It encodes CASSLDRFYGYTF.

The chain links TRBV10-3 to TRBJ1-1; 8 nucleotides line up with TRBD1. CDR1 and CDR2 from the germline V gene are ENHRY and SYGVKD. This CDR3 region has 13 residues. After removal of 5 bases from V and 7 bases from J, the junction contained 6 bases not matched to a gene. CDR3 DNA: TGTGCCATCAGTCCGGACAGGGTGGTTGAAGCTTTCTTT. Protein product: CAISPDRVVEAFF.

This clone was observed once. This chain links TRBV29-1 with TRBJ2-3, with 8 bases identical to TRBD2. The V and J ends lost 4 bases and 1 base, in that order; junction bases with no gene match: 1. CDR3 length: 13 amino acids. From germline, CDR1 is SQVTM and CDR2 ANQGSEA. DNA for the CDR3: TGCAGCGTTGTGCGGGGGGGCACAGATACGCAGTATTTT. Amino acid sequence: CSVVRGGTDTQYF.

The chain links TRBV4-1 to TRBJ2-7, with 10 bases matching TRBD1. Germline V gene data show CDR1 as MGHRA and CDR2 as YSYEKL. The CDR3 extends over 17 amino acids. The trim removed 3 bases at V and 5 bases at J, leaving 13 bases unmatched. CDR3 sequence reads: CASSHKALDRGWNEQYF. CDR3 nucleotides: TGCGCCAGCAGCCACAAAGCATTGGACAGGGGGTGGAACGAGCAGTACTTC.

The chain uses TRBV7-9 and TRBJ2-3; a possible D gene is TRBD2 (5 bases). CDR3 size: 16 residues. The germline gives CDR1 SEHNR, CDR2 FQNEAQ (reference sequence). Trimming shortened V by 0 bases and J by 4 bases, and 14 bases separated the two germline ends. This CDR3 reads CASSLAPFVRADTQYF. For the CDR3, the DNA is TGTGCCAGCAGCTTAGCCCCCTTCGTGAGGGCAGATACGCAGTATTTT. Complete variable domain (other parts from reference TRBV7-9 and TRBJ2-3): DTGVSQNPRHKITKRGQNVTFRCDPISEHNRLYWYRQTLGQGPEFLTYFQNEAQLEKSRLLSDRFSAERPKGSFSTLEIQRTEQGDSAMYLCASSLAPFVRADTQYFGPGTRLTVL.